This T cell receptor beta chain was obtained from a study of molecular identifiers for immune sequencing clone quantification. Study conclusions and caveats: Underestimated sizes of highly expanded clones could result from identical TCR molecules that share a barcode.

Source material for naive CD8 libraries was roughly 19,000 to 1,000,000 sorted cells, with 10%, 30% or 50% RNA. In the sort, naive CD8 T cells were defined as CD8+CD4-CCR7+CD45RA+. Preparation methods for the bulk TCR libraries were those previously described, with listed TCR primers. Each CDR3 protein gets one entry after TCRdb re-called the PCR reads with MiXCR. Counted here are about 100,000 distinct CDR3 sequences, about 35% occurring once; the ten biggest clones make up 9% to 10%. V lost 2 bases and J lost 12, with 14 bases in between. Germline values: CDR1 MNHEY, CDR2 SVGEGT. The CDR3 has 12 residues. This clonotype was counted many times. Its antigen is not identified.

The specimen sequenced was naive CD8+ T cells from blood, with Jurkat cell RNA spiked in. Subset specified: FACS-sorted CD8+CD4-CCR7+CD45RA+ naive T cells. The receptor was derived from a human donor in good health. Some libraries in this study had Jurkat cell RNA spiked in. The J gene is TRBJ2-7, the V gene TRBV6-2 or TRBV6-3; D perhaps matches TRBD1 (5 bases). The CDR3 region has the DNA TGTGCCAGCAGTTACCACTCAGGGTGGTGGTACTTC. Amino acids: CASSYHSGWWYF.